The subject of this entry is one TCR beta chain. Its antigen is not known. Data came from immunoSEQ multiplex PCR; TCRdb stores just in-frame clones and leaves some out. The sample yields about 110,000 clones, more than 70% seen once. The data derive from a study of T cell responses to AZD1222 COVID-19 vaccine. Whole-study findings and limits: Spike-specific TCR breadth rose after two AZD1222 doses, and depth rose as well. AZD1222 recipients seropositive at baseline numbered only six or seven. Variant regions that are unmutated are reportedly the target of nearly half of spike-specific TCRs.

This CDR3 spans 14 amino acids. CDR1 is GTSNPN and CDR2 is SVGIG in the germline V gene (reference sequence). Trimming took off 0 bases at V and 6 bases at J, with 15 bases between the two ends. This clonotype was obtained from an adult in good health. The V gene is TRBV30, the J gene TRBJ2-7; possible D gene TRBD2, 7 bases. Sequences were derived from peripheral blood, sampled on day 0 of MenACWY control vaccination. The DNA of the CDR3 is TGTGCCTGGAGTGTAGGTCGGGGGGCAACCGAGCAGTACTTC. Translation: CAWSVGRGATEQYF.